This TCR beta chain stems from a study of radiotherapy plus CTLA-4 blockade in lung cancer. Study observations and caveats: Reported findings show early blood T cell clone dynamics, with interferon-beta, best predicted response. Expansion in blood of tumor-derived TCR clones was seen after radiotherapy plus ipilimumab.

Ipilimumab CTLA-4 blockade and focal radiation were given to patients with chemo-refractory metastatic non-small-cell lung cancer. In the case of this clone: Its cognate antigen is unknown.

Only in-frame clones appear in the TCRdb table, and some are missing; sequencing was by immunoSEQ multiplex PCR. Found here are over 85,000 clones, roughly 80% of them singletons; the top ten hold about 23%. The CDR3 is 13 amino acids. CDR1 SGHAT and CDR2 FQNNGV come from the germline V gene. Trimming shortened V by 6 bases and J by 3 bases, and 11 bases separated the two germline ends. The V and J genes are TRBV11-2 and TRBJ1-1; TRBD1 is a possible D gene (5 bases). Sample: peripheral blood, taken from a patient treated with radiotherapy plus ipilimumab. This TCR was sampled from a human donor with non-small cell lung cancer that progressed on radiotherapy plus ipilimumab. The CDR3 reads CASSPDSYTEAFF. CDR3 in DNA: TGTGCCAGCAGTCCAGACAGTTACACTGAAGCTTTCTTT.